This TCR beta chain was identified in a study of OX40 agonist ivuxolimab in advanced cancers. Study at large: Males comprised approximately 81% of the group, whose mean age was about 62 years (range roughly 20 to 85).

The sample holds a few counts of this clone. Its antigen remains unidentified. Baseline, cycle 4 day 1, and cycle 7 day 1 were the blood sampling points. Study results and caveats: The expanded peripheral T cells' antigen specificity was not determined.

The table came from immunoSEQ multiplex PCR; TCRdb's copy has only in-frame clones and leaves some out. The table has 80,000 or so clones, roughly 87% seen once; the top ten hold around 0.19%. V was cut by 6 bases and J by 1 base, with 6 bases left in between. Germline assignment: CDR1 SQVTM and CDR2 ANQGSEA. CDR3 size: 11 residues. This receptor was obtained from an adult with an advanced solid tumor such as melanoma, head and neck, liver or kidney cancer. The sequences come from CD4+ or CD8+ T cells sorted from blood, collected in a trial of the OX40 agonist ivuxolimab. The J gene is TRBJ1-1, the V gene TRBV29-1; D call uncertain. CDR3 DNA: TGCAGCGTCCGAAAGAACACTGAAGCTTTCTTT. Residues: CSVRKNTEAFF.